This T cell receptor beta chain emerged from a study of blood T cells in healthy people across ages. For the second PCR, which ran for roughly 7 to 11 cycles, a sample-barcoded 5' primer and a J-beta primer mix were used. Using its own MiXCR run on the 5' RACE reads, TCRdb lists one record per CDR3 protein. The sample has some 1.4 million distinct CDR3 sequences; 35% to 45% are singletons. Isolating PBMCs gave at least 7 million of these cells per sample. Germline loops: CDR1 KGHSH, CDR2 LQKENI. Trimming removed 3 bases from V and 5 bases from J, with 10 bases in between. CDR3 length: 14 residues. Sample: blood. The rearrangement links TRBV18 to TRBJ1-4; no clear D. The receptor's source is a woman between 18 and 29 years old in good health. The CDR3 loop is CASSPGIQNEKLFF. The DNA of the CDR3 is TGTGCCAGCTCACCGGGGATTCAAAATGAAAAACTGTTTTTT.